This passage covers 23 T cell receptor beta chains from one sample sequenced in a study of beta chain features in type 1 diabetes. Investigators reverse transcribed all isolated RNA, so they sequenced expressed TCRB transcripts. Assay used: immunoSEQ multiplex PCR; TCRdb lists only in-frame clones, some missing. The sample includes around 150,000 clones, 10% seen only once; the top ten take 0.5%. Their target antigens are unknown. Regarding the study as a whole: Moderate but significant shortening of TCRB CDR3s was recorded in all four CD4+ subsets from Type 1 diabetes patients.

Sequenced material: central memory CD4+ T cells from blood. Receptor source: a man aged 25-45 years with type 1 diabetes.

This clone appeared a few times. V usage is TRBV9 and J usage is TRBJ2-1; TRBD1 agrees at 8 bases. The CDR3 consists of 13 residues. The germline V gene encodes CDR1 SGDLS and CDR2 YYNGEE. The junction had 9 bases not matched to a gene; V was cut back by 2 bases and J by 14 bases. The CDR3 is CASSVAGQGKKFF. In DNA, the CDR3 is TGTGCCAGCAGCGTGGCCGGACAGGGCAAAAAGTTCTTC.

The chain uses TRBV10-3 and TRBJ2-5, with 7 bases lining up with TRBD2. The V gene end was trimmed by 2 bases and the J gene end by 4 bases; junction bases not matched to a gene: 10. The CDR3 extends over 16 amino acids. Germline V gives CDR1 ENHRY, CDR2 SYGVKD. CDR3 sequence (DNA): TGTGCCATCAGTGAGCCGGGGGGAGGTGAGAGAGAGACCCAGTACTTC. Translating it yields CAISEPGGGERETQYF.

The V call is TRBV30, the J call TRBJ2-1, with 8 bases lining up with TRBD2. The V segment lost 2 bases and the J segment 5 bases; nucleotides outside the gene matches: 5. The CDR3 is 14 amino acids. The germline gives CDR1 GTSNPN, CDR2 SVGIG (reference sequence). The CDR3 here is CAWSPGTSNNEQFF. In DNA, the CDR3 is TGTGCCTGGAGTCCCGGGACTAGTAACAATGAGCAGTTCTTC.

This clone has at least ten counts. The CDR3 region has the DNA TGTGCCAGTAGTCCTTTCCGGGACAGCTCCTACGAGCAGTACTTC. It translates to CASSPFRDSSYEQYF. This chain joins TRBV19 and TRBJ2-7; 7 positions match TRBD1. Germline CDR1 and CDR2: LNHDA and SQIVND (reference sequence). This CDR3 is built from 15 residues. With 5 bases clipped from V and 0 bases from J, the junction kept 7 bases outside the gene matches.

V usage is TRBV2 and J usage is TRBJ1-2; 7 bases map to TRBD1. J was trimmed by 0 bases and V by 7 bases; bases with no gene match: 8. Germline CDR1 and CDR2: SNHLY and FYNNEI. The CDR3 contains 15 residues. DNA for the CDR3: TGTGCCAGCAAGGTCGGGACAGCCTCTAACTATGGCTACACCTTC. This gives the protein CASKVGTASNYGYTF.

This clone was seen at least ten times. The rearrangement uses TRBV6-1 and TRBJ1-5, with D hard to call. In germline, CDR1 is MNHNS, CDR2 SASEGT. Trimming pared 6 bases from V and 4 bases from J, leaving 7 bases between. This CDR3 region has 12 residues. CDR3 protein: CASSSLNQPQHF. DNA for the CDR3: TGTGCCAGCAGCTCCCTGAATCAGCCCCAGCATTTT.

This clone was counted a few times. V and J are TRBV7-3 and TRBJ2-5, with D possibly TRBD2 on 5 matching bases. The germline CDR1 and CDR2 sequences are SGHTA and FQGTGA. CDR3 length: 13 residues. Trimming took off 5 bases at V and 1 base at J, with 8 bases between the two ends. The CDR3 DNA sequence: TGTGCCAGCAGCCCTAGCCTCCAAGAGACCCAGTACTTC. Its protein is CASSPSLQETQYF.

In its sample, this clone was seen a few times. The rearrangement links TRBV7-2 to TRBJ2-2, with no clear D. CDR3 length: 14 amino acids. The ends were cut back, 1 base at V and 6 bases at J, with 9 bases in the middle. The germline V gene encodes CDR1 SGHTA and CDR2 FQGNSA. The CDR3 sequence is CASSLGHSSGELFF. The CDR3 nucleotides are TGTGCCAGCAGCTTAGGACATTCTTCCGGGGAGCTGTTTTTT. The variable domain in full, with the rest retrieved from reference TRBV7-2 and TRBJ2-2, is GAGVSQSPSNKVTEKGKDVELRCDPISGHTALYWYRQSLGQGLEFLIYFQGNSAPDKSGLPSDRFSAERTGGSVSTLTIQRTQQEDSAVYLCASSLGHSSGELFFGEGSRLTVL.

This sequence joins TRBV18 and TRBJ1-5; D gene uncertain. The CDR3 is made up of 15 amino acids. The V and J ends lost 6 bases and 7 bases respectively, with 19 bases between them. Germline CDR1 KGHSH, CDR2 LQKENI. The CDR3 DNA is TGTGCCAGCTCGCCGGAAGGAGGGAGAGAACAGCCCCAGCATTTT. Its protein product is CASSPEGGREQPQHF.

The rearrangement links TRBV27 to TRBJ1-1; 9 bases line up with TRBD1. This CDR3 is 14 amino acids long. The J segment lost 6 bases and the V segment lost 6 bases, leaving 8 bases of the junction unmatched. The V gene's germline CDR1 is MNHEY and CDR2 SMNVEV (reference sequence). This CDR3 reads CASRPTGGFAEAFF. The DNA of the CDR3 is TGTGCCAGCAGACCGACAGGGGGTTTCGCTGAAGCTTTCTTT.

This clone was seen only a few times. This rearrangement joins TRBV21-1 to TRBJ1-2; the D call TRBD1 from the table was never checked on the DNA. TRBV21-1 represents a pseudogene. The CDR3 has 13 amino acids. This CDR3 is CASSKGLGGSYTF. The CDR3 bases are TGTGCCAGCAGCAAAGGTCTAGGGGGAAGCTACACCTTC.

The chain links TRBV28 to TRBJ2-2, with D possibly matching TRBD1 (5 bases). CDR3 length: 16 residues. With 2 bases removed from V and 6 bases from J, the gap between germline ends came to 16 bases. Germline V lookup: CDR1 MDHEN, CDR2 SYDVKM. DNA of the CDR3: TGTGCCAGCAGTTTACCCGCCCAGGGTGGGGCCGGGGAGCTGTTTTTT. Translated, it gives CASSLPAQGGAGELFF.

The chain recombines TRBV9 with TRBJ2-1, with D tentatively TRBD2 (5 bases). The V and J ends lost 3 bases and 10 bases respectively, with 11 bases between them. This CDR3 comprises 12 residues. Germline V gene data show CDR1 as SGDLS and CDR2 as YYNGEE. CDR3 DNA sequence: TGTGCCAGCAGCGGCCCGGGGTCCGAGCAGTTCTTC. Its translation: CASSGPGSEQFF.

This clone was seen a handful of times. The gene calls are TRBV18 and TRBJ1-1; D possibly corresponds to TRBD1 (6 bases). From germline, CDR1 is KGHSH and CDR2 LQKENI. Deletions cut 5 bases from V and 1 base from J, with 14 bases between. The CDR3 is 15 amino acids. In DNA, the CDR3 is TGTGCCAGCTCAGGGATTTGGGGGCCGAACACTGAAGCTTTCTTT. This encodes CASSGIWGPNTEAFF.

This sequence joins TRBV7-2 and TRBJ2-7; 11 bases fit TRBD2. This CDR3 is 14 amino acids long. Trimming at V came to 3 bases and at J to 4 bases, leaving 2 bases not matched to a gene. Germline CDR1 and CDR2: SGHTA and FQGNSA. CDR3 residues: CASSFGTSGYEQYF. The CDR3 nucleotides read TGTGCCAGCAGCTTCGGGACTAGCGGATACGAGCAGTACTTC.

Here the CDR3 reads CASSRTGNTEAFF. For the CDR3, the DNA is TGTGCCAGCAGCCGCACAGGGAACACTGAAGCTTTCTTT. The chain recombines TRBV14 with TRBJ1-1, with D perhaps matching TRBD1 (5 bases). This CDR3 spans 13 amino acids. V dropped 4 bases and J dropped 1 base, with 7 bases sitting between them. CDR1 SGHDN and CDR2 FVKESK come from the germline V gene.

The chain employs TRBV28 and TRBJ1-1; weak D call: TRBD1 (5 bases). The V and J ends lost 8 bases and 6 bases respectively, with 16 bases between them. CDR3 length: 13 residues. Germline lookup yields CDR1 MDHEN and CDR2 SYDVKM. CDR3: CASESFGGAEAFF. The CDR3 region has the DNA TGTGCCAGCGAATCTTTCGGGGGGGCTGAAGCTTTCTTT.

The rearrangement links TRBV15 to TRBJ2-7, with 11 bases identical to TRBD1. Germline-derived CDR1 and CDR2 are LNHNV and YYDKDF (reference sequence). The CDR3 runs to 17 residues. V shed 4 bases, J shed 3 bases, and the junction held 11 bases outside the gene matches. The CDR3 region is CATSKEKGQGGFYEQYF. CDR3 DNA sequence: TGTGCCACCAGCAAAGAGAAGGGACAGGGGGGTTTCTACGAGCAGTACTTC.

This chain links TRBV4-3 with TRBJ1-4, with a tentative D call TRBD1 (5 bases). Germline CDR1 and CDR2: LGHNA and YSLEER. The CDR3 spans 16 residues. Trimming stripped 4 bases from V and 3 bases from J, with 15 bases between. The CDR3 DNA sequence: TGCGCCAGCAGCCGACAGATCGGGAGCTCTAATGAAAAACTGTTTTTT. This sequence encodes CASSRQIGSSNEKLFF.

This clone has just a few counts. The rearrangement links TRBV7-3 to TRBJ2-1, with 10 bases fitting TRBD2. The CDR3 consists of 16 residues. With V trimmed by 0 bases and J by 9 bases, 8 bases remained unmatched. Germline V lookup: CDR1 SGHTA, CDR2 FQGTGA. The CDR3, as DNA: TGTGCCAGCAGCTTAACGCAGGAGCTAGCGGGAGTTGAGCAGTTCTTC. This translates into CASSLTQELAGVEQFF.

This clone was seen a handful of times. The J gene is TRBJ2-7, the V gene TRBV11-1; a possible D gene is TRBD1 (6 bases). CDR1 and CDR2 from the germline V gene are SGHAT and FQDESV (reference sequence). The CDR3 sequence is 14 residues long. V shed 2 bases and J shed 4 bases, with 12 bases lying between them. DNA for the CDR3: TGTGCCAGCAGCTTACAGGGGAAGGGATACGAGCAGTACTTC. As protein: CASSLQGKGYEQYF.

This clone was seen a handful of times. The V gene is TRBV9, the J gene TRBJ2-3; D is possibly TRBD2 (6 bases). V dropped 4 bases and J dropped 1 base, with 19 bases sitting between them. This CDR3 has 17 amino acids. Germline CDR1 SGDLS, CDR2 YYNGEE. For the CDR3, the DNA is TGTGCCAGCAGCCTAACCCTTAGCGGAATGGGCACAGATACGCAGTATTTT. Translation gives CASSLTLSGMGTDTQYF.

The chain couples TRBV7-7 to TRBJ2-1; TRBD2 matches at 10 bases. In germline, CDR1 is SSHAT, CDR2 FNYEAQ (reference sequence). The CDR3 length is 18 residues. V was pared by 4 bases and J by 8 bases, with 17 bases of the junction left unmatched. In DNA form, the CDR3 reads TGTGCCAGCAGCTCCATCCCCCCCGGGGCTAGCGGGAGTGATGAGCAGTTCTTC. Translating gives CASSSIPPGASGSDEQFF. Combining the CDR3 with reference TRBV7-7 and TRBJ2-1 gives the whole variable domain GAGVSQSPRYKVTKRGQDVTLRCDPISSHATLYWYQQALGQGPEFLTYFNYEAQPDKSGLPSDRFSAERPEGSISTLTIQRTEQRDSAMYRCASSSIPPGASGSDEQFFGPGTRLTVL.